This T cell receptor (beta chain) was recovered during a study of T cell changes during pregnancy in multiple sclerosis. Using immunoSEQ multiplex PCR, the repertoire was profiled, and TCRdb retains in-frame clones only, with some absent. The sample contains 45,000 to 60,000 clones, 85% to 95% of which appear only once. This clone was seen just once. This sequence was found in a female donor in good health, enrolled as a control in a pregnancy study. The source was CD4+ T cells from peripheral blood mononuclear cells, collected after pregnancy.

CDR3 region: CASSSPLGQGGYEQYF. CDR3 DNA sequence: TGTGCCAGCAGCTCCCCCCTGGGACAGGGTGGGTACGAGCAGTACTTC. J is TRBJ2-7 and V is TRBV13; TRBD1 aligns across 9 bases. The V gene's germline CDR1 is PRHDT and CDR2 FYEKMQ (reference sequence). The CDR3 runs to 16 residues. Trimming cost V 4 bases and J 4 bases; bases outside gene matches: 11.